This section outlines one T cell receptor (beta chain) sequence together with its context. What this receptor recognizes is not known. No per-base quality is available; no much larger clone lies one base away. The data belong to a study of blood T cells in healthy people across ages (dated by TCRdb to the mid-2010s). For context, the study as a whole: Template switching captured roughly one uniquely barcoded TCR beta cDNA molecule per two T cells in model experiments. To track age-related changes in TCR beta repertoire diversity, the study relied on deep sequencing normalized with unique cDNA molecular identifiers. Donors were grouped into four age groups: young (average 16 years), middle-aged (over 35), aged (62) and long-lived (less than 85). To avoid experimental bias, donors of different ages were distributed randomly across sequencing lanes. Using the same blood draw, the study looked at two additional independent replicas of 1 million unique cDNA reads for two donors, one aged 18 to 30 and the other aged 80 or older.

Reading from cysteine to phenylalanine, the CDR3 counts 16 amino acids. The kept DNA is CDR3 alone, 48 bases in frame from the first base. The germline V gene supplies CDR1 SGHNT and CDR2 YENEEA. V is shortened by 3 bases, J by 2 bases, and the region joining them spans 15 bases. Library preparation was by 5' RACE. Sequencing relied on an Illumina HiSeq 2500. A second roughly 7 to 12 cycle PCR used a sample-barcoded 5' primer and a J-beta primer mix. A unique molecular identifier was introduced onto each TCR beta cDNA molecule by a template-switch 5' adaptor carrying 12 random nucleotides. At least 3 million CDR3-containing paired-end reads were obtained from each sample. First-strand cDNA was synthesized from all RNA with the Mint cDNA synthesis kit, primed by a TRBC-specific oligonucleotide. All cDNA was treated with uracil-DNA glycosylase and then went through a first 18-cycle PCR with the universal primers M1SS and BC2_uni_R. The paper's processing steps were these. Normalization of each sample was performed by random selection of 1 million high-quality reads, each carrying a distinct molecular identifier. Instead of being binned into consensus sequences, reads that shared molecular identifiers were thrown out. MiTCR, run with a Q25 quality threshold and the strictest error-elimination algorithm, handled CDR3 identification, clonotype clustering and error correction. A nonparametric unseen species model with Euler transformation was used to estimate a lower bound on total TCR beta diversity. The public reads were quality trimmed at Q25 with fastp and then assembled into clones with MiXCR by TCRdb, keeping productive beta chains. Rows matching on CDR3 protein sequence are summarized as one entry with the most common DNA and genes. The V and J calls were not made by the authors but by TCRdb's processing. Recorded for this sample are some 1.4 million distinct CDR3 sequences; about 40% of them occurred a single time. Roughly 7.7% of the sample rests with the top ten.

The 40 or so donors, aged 6 to 90 years, were systemically healthy Caucasian individuals from Russia. About 9.6 milliliters of peripheral blood were collected from each donor into EDTA-treated Vacutainer tubes. Ficoll-Paque density-gradient centrifugation was used to isolate PBMCs, with at least 6.5 million per sample. Total RNA, at least 5 micrograms per sample, was extracted from PBMCs with Trizol reagent. For every donor, flow cytometry on a PBMC aliquot measured the percentage of naive CD45RAhigh/CD27high T cells. Results the study describes overall, beyond this receptor: As age increased, observed TCR beta diversity per million T cells dropped in a roughly linear way, and a significant reduction was already evident by age 40. Donor CMV infection status was unknown, potentially confounding age-related changes in expanded clonotypes. There was a strong correlation between observed TCR beta diversity and the percentage of naive T cells measured by flow cytometry. Estimates of total diversity from one million sequenced T cells were regarded as lower bounds and underestimates. Compared with the aged group, the long-lived group had more naive CD4+ T cells, fewer expanded clones and increased TCR diversity, suggesting age selection. Conclusive comparison of naive and antigen-experienced compartments was prevented by the profiling of bulk unsorted PBMCs.

The clonotype originates from a woman younger than 35 in good health. The sequenced material came from blood. The chain is encoded by TRBV11-3 joined to TRBJ2-3; the D gene may be TRBD1 or TRBD2, since each aligns over 5 bases. The DNA sequence reads TGTGCCAGCAGCTTCGGGATGGGCGGACACACAGATACGCAGTATTTT. Its amino acids are CASSFGMGGHTDTQYF.